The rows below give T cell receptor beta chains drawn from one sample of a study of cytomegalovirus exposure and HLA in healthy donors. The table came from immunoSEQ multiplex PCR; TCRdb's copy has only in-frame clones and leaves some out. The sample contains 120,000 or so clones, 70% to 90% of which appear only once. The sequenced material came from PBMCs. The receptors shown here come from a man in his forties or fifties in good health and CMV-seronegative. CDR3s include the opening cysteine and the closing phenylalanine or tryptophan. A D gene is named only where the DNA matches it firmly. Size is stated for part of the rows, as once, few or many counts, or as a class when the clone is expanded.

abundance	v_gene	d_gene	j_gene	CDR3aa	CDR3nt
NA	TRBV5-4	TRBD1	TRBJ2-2	CASSLWLGGQGPAGELFF	TGTGCCAGCAGCTTGTGGCTTGGGGGACAGGGGCCGGCCGGGGAGCTGTTTTTT
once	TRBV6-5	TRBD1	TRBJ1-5	CASSPGQVSQPQHF	TGTGCCAGCAGTCCGGGACAGGTCAGCCAGCCCCAGCATTTT
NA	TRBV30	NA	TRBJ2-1	CAWSRGGSYNEQFF	TGTGCCTGGAGTAGGGGGGGCTCCTACAATGAGCAGTTCTTC
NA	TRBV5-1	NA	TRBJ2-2	CASSHGTWNTGELFF	TGCGCCAGCAGCCACGGGACTTGGAACACCGGGGAGCTGTTTTTT
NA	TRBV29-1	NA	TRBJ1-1	CSVVQGHTEAFF	TGCAGCGTTGTCCAGGGGCACACTGAAGCTTTCTTT
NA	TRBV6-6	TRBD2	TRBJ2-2	CASQSRGGNTGELFF	TGTGCCAGCCAGTCCCGGGGGGGGAACACCGGGGAGCTGTTTTTT
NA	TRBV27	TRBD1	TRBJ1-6	CASSSGQGNSPLHF	TGTGCCAGCAGTTCCGGACAGGGAAATTCACCCCTCCACTTT
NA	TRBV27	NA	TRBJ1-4	CASSVSPGIREKLFF	TGTGCCAGCAGTGTATCCCCCGGGATTCGTGAAAAACTGTTTTTT
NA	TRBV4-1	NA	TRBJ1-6	CASSQAQTDNSPLHF	TGCGCCAGCAGCCAAGCACAGACAGACAATTCACCCCTCCACTTT
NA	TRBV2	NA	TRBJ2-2	CATTRDGELFF	TGTGCAACAACTAGGGACGGGGAGCTGTTTTTT
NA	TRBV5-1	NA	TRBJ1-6	CASSLGRRGFPLHF	TGCGCCAGCAGCTTGGGACGAAGGGGTTTCCCCCTCCACTTT
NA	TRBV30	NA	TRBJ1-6	CAWTSLAGYNSPLHF	TGTGCCTGGACTAGTTTGGCGGGTTATAATTCACCCCTCCACTTT
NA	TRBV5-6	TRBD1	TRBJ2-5	CASSPDRGKETQYF	TGTGCCAGCAGCCCGGACAGGGGGAAAGAGACCCAGTACTTC
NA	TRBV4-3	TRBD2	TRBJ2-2	CASSPGLAGLAGELFF	TGCGCCAGCAGCCCCGGACTAGCGGGGTTGGCCGGGGAGCTGTTTTTT
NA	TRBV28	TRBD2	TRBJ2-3	CASSLLLAGASTDTQYF	TGTGCCAGCAGTTTACTACTAGCGGGGGCCTCCACAGATACGCAGTATTTT
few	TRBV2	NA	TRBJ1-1	CASIGQGREAFF	TGTGCCAGCATCGGCCAGGGGAGAGAAGCTTTCTTT
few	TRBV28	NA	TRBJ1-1	CASSLLRTQMNTEAFF	TGTGCCAGCAGTTTACTACGGACACAAATGAACACTGAAGCTTTCTTT
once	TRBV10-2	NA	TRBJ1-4	CASSESRGGNEKLFF	TGCGCCAGCAGTGAGTCGAGGGGGGGTAATGAAAAACTGTTTTTT
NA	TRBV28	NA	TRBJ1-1	CASRRQENTEAFF	TGTGCCAGCAGAAGACAGGAGAACACTGAAGCTTTCTTT
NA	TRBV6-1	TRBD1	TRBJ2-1	CASSEKTGTGRNEQFF	TGTGCCAGCAGTGAGAAGACCGGGACAGGGCGAAATGAGCAGTTCTTC
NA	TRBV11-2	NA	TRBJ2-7	CASSLTLPAGTNPYEQYF	TGTGCCAGCAGCTTAACTCTTCCCGCCGGGACAAATCCCTACGAGCAGTACTTC
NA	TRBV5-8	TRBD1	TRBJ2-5	CASSSGQAVEETQYF	TGTGCCAGCAGCTCGGGACAGGCCGTAGAAGAGACCCAGTACTTC
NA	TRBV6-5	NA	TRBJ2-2	CASRPPGTGELFF	TGTGCCAGCAGGCCCCCGGGAACCGGGGAGCTGTTTTTT
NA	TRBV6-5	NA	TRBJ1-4	CASKRGSSTNEKLFF	TGTGCCAGCAAGCGGGGTAGCTCAACTAATGAAAAACTGTTTTTT
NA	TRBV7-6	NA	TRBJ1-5	CASSLDGEQPQHF	TGTGCCAGCAGCTTAGATGGGGAGCAGCCCCAGCATTTT
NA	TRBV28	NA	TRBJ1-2	CASRESRGDIGYTF	TGTGCCAGCAGGGAAAGTCGGGGAGACATCGGCTACACCTTC
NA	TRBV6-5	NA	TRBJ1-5	CASSYSQGYQPQHF	TGTGCCAGCAGTTACAGTCAGGGTTATCAGCCCCAGCATTTT
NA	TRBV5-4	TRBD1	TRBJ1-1	CASTKRGQGPEAFF	TGTGCCAGCACCAAGAGGGGACAGGGGCCTGAAGCTTTCTTT
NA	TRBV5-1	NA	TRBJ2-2	CASISGTNTGELFF	TGCGCCAGCATATCAGGGACGAACACCGGGGAGCTGTTTTTT
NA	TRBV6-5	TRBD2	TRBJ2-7	CASSRLAESYEQYF	TGTGCCAGCAGTAGACTAGCAGAATCCTACGAGCAGTACTTC
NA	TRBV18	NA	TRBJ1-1	CASSPTGNTEAFF	TGTGCCAGCTCACCAACTGGGAACACTGAAGCTTTCTTT
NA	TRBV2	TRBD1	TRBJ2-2	CASRFEADRGNTGELFF	TGTGCCAGCAGATTCGAGGCGGACAGGGGGAATACCGGGGAGCTGTTTTTT
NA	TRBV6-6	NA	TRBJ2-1	CASSPLDEQFF	TGTGCCAGCAGTCCCCTTGATGAGCAGTTCTTC
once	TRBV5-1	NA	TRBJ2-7	CASSSGVLGSYEQYF	TGCGCCAGCAGCTCGGGGGTTTTGGGTTCCTACGAGCAGTACTTC
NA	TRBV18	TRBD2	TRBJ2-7	CASSQLGGLVRAEQYF	TGTGCCAGCTCACAGCTCGGGGGACTAGTTAGAGCCGAGCAGTACTTC
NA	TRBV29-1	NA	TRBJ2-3	CSVDGGNTDTQYF	TGCAGCGTTGACGGCGGCAACACAGATACGCAGTATTTT
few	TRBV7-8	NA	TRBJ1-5	CASSGDKNQPQHF	TGTGCCAGCAGCGGGGACAAGAATCAGCCCCAGCATTTT
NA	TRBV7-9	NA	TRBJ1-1	CASSTEPNTEAFF	TGTGCCAGCAGTACAGAACCGAACACTGAAGCTTTCTTT
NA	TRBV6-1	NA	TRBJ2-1	CASKSRGTNEQFF	TGTGCCAGCAAATCGCGGGGGACAAATGAGCAGTTCTTC
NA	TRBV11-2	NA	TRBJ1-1	CASSPSGMRTEAFF	TGTGCCAGCAGCCCCTCAGGGATGAGGACTGAAGCTTTCTTT
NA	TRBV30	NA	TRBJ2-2	CAWDTGFGELFF	TGTGCCTGGGACACAGGGTTCGGGGAGCTGTTTTTT
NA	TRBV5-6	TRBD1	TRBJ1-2	CASSSRDRGRSDYGYTF	TGTGCCAGCAGCTCCCGGGACAGGGGGCGATCCGACTATGGCTACACCTTC
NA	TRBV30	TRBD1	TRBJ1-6	CAWSAGTANSPLHF	TGTGCCTGGAGTGCCGGGACAGCCAATTCACCCCTCCACTTT
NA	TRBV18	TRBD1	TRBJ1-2	CASSPGQGGYGYTF	TGTGCCAGCTCACCGGGACAGGGCGGCTATGGCTACACCTTC
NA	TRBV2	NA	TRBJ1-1	CASSPTSTGGTEAFF	TGTGCCAGCAGCCCAACCTCTACCGGAGGCACTGAAGCTTTCTTT
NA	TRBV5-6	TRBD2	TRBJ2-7	CASSSRTLAISSYEQYF	TGTGCCAGCAGCTCCCGGACACTAGCGATCTCTTCCTACGAGCAGTACTTC
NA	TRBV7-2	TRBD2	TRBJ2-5	CASSFSGGLQETQYF	TGTGCCAGCAGCTTTAGCGGGGGGCTACAAGAGACCCAGTACTTC
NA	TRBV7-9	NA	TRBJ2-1	CASSFRGDEQFF	TGTGCCAGCAGCTTTAGGGGCGATGAGCAGTTCTTC
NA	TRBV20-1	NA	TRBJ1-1	CSAYRDPEAFF	TGCAGTGCTTACAGGGACCCTGAAGCTTTCTTT
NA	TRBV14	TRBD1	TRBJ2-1	CASSPTGGEQFF	TGTGCCAGCAGCCCCACAGGGGGCGAGCAGTTCTTC
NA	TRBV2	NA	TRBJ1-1	CASSEARGNTEAFF	TGTGCCAGCAGTGAAGCGCGAGGGAACACTGAAGCTTTCTTT
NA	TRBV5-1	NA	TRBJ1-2	CASSATGGDYGYTF	TGCGCCAGCAGCGCTACGGGAGGCGACTATGGCTACACCTTC
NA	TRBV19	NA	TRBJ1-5	CASTAGRAGNQPQHF	TGTGCCAGTACAGCGGGCAGGGCGGGCAATCAGCCCCAGCATTTT
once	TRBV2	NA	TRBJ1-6	CASWEEFSYNSPLHF	TGTGCCAGCTGGGAGGAATTCTCCTATAATTCACCCCTCCACTTT
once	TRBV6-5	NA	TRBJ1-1	CASSYSSLNTEAFF	TGTGCCAGCAGTTATTCGAGCTTGAACACTGAAGCTTTCTTT